The present T cell receptor (beta chain) was sequenced within a study of OX40 agonist ivuxolimab in advanced cancers. Regarding the research as a whole: Ivuxolimab was an agonistic, fully human IgG2 monoclonal antibody directed against OX40 (CD134), a costimulatory receptor. Intravenous ivuxolimab was administered to patients every 2 weeks at six dose levels: 0.01, 0.1, 0.3, 1.5, 3 and 10 mg/kg. Of the approximately 54 dose-escalation patients, hepatocellular carcinoma was present in around 20, melanoma in around 15, renal cell carcinoma in 9 and head and neck cancer in 9. In the dose-escalation cohort, 82.7% of patients were male, and the mean age was approximately 60 years, with a range of roughly 23 to 85. Prior anti-PD-1, anti-PD-L1 or anti-CTLA-4 therapy was permitted, and about two fifths of dose-escalation patients had received checkpoint inhibitors. Partial responses occurred in three dose-escalation patients: two with cutaneous melanoma and one with hepatocellular carcinoma. Peripheral TCRbeta sequencing was intended to test whether TCR sequence diversity was altered and clonal T-cell expansion was caused by ivuxolimab. The paper reports the monotherapy dose-escalation portion (N of about 50 patients) of the phase I ivuxolimab trial. Overall study results and their limits: After ivuxolimab, CD8+ T cells had more expanded clones than CD4+ T cells on average. In the 0.1-3.0 mg/kg groups, partial responders were among the patients with the lowest normalized peripheral clonal expansion, particularly in CD8+ T cells. Which antigens the clonally expanded peripheral T cells were specific for was not determined. Low levels of normalized T-cell clonal expansion were also seen in some patients who did not respond. At doses from 0.1 to 3.0 mg/kg, clonal expansion was seen in both CD4+ and CD8+ blood T cells between baseline and week 6.

The trial excluded patients who had a history of autoimmune disease or who were on systemic immunosuppression. Peripheral blood for TCR sequencing was drawn from every dose cohort at baseline, at cycle 4 day 1 and at cycle 7 day 1. Samples were obtained from an open-label, multicenter, first-in-human phase I dose-escalation trial of ivuxolimab. Adults with locally advanced or metastatic melanoma, renal cell carcinoma, hepatocellular carcinoma or head and neck squamous cell carcinoma were enrolled in the trial. Before TCR sequencing, CD4+ and CD8+ T cells were separately sorted from peripheral blood. To sequence the TCRbeta CDR3 region, genomic DNA was isolated from the sorted cells. The immunoSEQ Assay was used to sequence the TCRbeta CDR3 regions. In its TCRdb copy, this immuneACCESS table keeps in-frame sequences only and misses some clones. Where compared with another copy, unresolved V genes explain less than half of these, and the others have no known cause. This sample comprises 66,000 or so clones, roughly 80% of them detected only once. Of the sample, over 1.5% falls within the top ten clones.

The CDR3, from cysteine to phenylalanine, totals 18 residues. Only the CDR3 DNA is retained, 54 bases long and in frame from the first base. From the germline V gene, CDR1 is MGHRA and CDR2 is YSYEKL. V ends up 1 base short and J 4 bases short, with an unmatched junction base count of 12. For this clone: Which antigen it targets is not known. No base qualities exist here, and no much larger clone lies one base off it.

The sequence was collected from an adult with an advanced solid tumor such as melanoma, head and neck, liver or kidney cancer. Here the chain combines TRBV4-1 and TRBJ2-5; 10 bases in the junction line up with TRBD2. The source material was CD4+ or CD8+ T cells sorted from blood, sampled in a trial of the OX40 agonist ivuxolimab. The bases are TGCGCCAGCAGCCAAGTTTGGAGGAGCGGGAGGGCCGCAGAGACCCAGTACTTC. Its protein is CASSQVWRSGRAAETQYF.